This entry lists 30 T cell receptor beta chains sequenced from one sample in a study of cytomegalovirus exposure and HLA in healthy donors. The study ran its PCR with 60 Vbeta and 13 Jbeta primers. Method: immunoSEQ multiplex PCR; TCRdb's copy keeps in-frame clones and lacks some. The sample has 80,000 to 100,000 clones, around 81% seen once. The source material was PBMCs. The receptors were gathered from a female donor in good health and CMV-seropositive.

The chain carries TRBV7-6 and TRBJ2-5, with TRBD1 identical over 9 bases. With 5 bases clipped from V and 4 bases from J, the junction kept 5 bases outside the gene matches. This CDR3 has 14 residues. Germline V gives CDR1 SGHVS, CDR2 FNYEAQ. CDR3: CASSPGTGTETQYF. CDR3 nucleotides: TGTGCCAGCAGCCCGGGGACAGGGACAGAGACCCAGTACTTC.

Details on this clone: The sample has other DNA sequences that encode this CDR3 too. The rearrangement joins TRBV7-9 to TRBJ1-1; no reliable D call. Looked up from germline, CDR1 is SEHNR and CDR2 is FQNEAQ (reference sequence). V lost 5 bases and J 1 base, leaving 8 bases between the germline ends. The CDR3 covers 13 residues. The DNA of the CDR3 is TGTGCCAGCAGCCGAACCGGGAACACTGAAGCTTTCTTT. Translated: CASSRTGNTEAFF.

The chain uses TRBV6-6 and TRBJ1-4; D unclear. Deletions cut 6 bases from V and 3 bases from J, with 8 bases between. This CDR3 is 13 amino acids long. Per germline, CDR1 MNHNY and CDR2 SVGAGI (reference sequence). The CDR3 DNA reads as TGTGCCAGCAGGGTTGAGGCTAATGAAAAACTGTTTTTT. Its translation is CASRVEANEKLFF.

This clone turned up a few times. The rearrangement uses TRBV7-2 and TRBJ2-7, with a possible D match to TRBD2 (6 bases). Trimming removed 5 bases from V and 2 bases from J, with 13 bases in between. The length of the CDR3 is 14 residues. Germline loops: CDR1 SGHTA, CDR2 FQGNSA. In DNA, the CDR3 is TGTGCCAGCAGCAACTATGGAGGGGCCTACGAGCAGTACTTC. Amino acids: CASSNYGGAYEQYF.

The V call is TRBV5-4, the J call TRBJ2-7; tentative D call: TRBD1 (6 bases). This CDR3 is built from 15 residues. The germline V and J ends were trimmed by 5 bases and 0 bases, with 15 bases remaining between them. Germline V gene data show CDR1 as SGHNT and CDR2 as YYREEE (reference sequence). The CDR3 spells CASSDNRQVSYEQYF. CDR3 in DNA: TGTGCCAGCAGTGACAATCGACAGGTCTCCTACGAGCAGTACTTC.

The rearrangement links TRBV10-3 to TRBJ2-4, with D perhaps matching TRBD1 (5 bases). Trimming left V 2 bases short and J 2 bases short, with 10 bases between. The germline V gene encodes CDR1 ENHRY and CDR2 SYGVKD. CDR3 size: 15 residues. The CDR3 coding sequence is TGTGCCATCAGTGAGCCAGGGAATCCCAAAAACATTCAGTACTTC. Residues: CAISEPGNPKNIQYF.

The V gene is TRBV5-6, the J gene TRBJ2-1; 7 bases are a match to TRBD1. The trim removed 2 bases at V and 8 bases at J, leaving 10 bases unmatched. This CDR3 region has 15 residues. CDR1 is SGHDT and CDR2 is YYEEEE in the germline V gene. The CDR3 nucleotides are TGTGCCAGCAGCTTTCCGGACAGGAATTTCGATGAGCAGTTCTTC. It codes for CASSFPDRNFDEQFF.

This chain's CDR3 is CASSAGQGNQPQHF. Here the CDR3 DNA reads TGTGCCAGCAGCGCCGGACAGGGCAATCAGCCCCAGCATTTT. This chain connects TRBV5-4 to TRBJ1-5; 7 bases line up with TRBD1. With 4 bases clipped from V and 2 bases from J, the junction kept 3 bases outside the gene matches. Germline values: CDR1 SGHNT, CDR2 YYREEE (reference sequence). CDR3 size: 14 residues.

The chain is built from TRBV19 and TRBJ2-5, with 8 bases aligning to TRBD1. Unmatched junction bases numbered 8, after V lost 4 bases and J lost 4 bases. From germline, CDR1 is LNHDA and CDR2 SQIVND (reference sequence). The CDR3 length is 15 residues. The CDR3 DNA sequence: TGTGCCAGTAGTACCTATCAGGACAGGGTAGAGACCCAGTACTTC. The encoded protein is CASSTYQDRVETQYF. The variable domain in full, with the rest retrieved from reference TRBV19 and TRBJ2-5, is DGGITQSPKYLFRKEGQNVTLSCEQNLNHDAMYWYRQDPGQGLRLIYYSQIVNDFQKGDIAEGYSVSREKKESFPLTVTSAQKNPTAFYLCASSTYQDRVETQYFGPGTRLLVL.

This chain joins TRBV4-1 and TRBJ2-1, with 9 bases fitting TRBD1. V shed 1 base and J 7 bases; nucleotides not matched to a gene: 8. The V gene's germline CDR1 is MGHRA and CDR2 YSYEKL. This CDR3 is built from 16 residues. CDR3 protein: CASSQVVRDRVNEQFF. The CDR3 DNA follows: TGCGCCAGCAGCCAAGTGGTCCGGGACAGGGTTAATGAGCAGTTCTTC.

DNA of the CDR3: TGTGCCAGCAGCTACATCGGAACAGGGGTGGCTTTCTTT. Protein product: CASSYIGTGVAFF. This chain connects TRBV7-2 to TRBJ1-1, with 7 bases fitting TRBD1. V trimming: 4 bases; J trimming: 11 bases; junction bases outside the gene matches: 10. From germline, CDR1 is SGHTA and CDR2 FQGNSA. This CDR3 is built from 13 residues. Full variable domain (missing parts from reference TRBV7-2 and TRBJ1-1): GAGVSQSPSNKVTEKGKDVELRCDPISGHTALYWYRQSLGQGLEFLIYFQGNSAPDKSGLPSDRFSAERTGGSVSTLTIQRTQQEDSAVYLCASSYIGTGVAFFGQGTRLTVV.

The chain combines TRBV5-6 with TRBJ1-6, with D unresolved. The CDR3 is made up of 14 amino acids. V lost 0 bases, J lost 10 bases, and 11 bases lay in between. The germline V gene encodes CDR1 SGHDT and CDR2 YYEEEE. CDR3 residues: CASSLGEAYSPLHF. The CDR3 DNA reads TGTGCCAGCAGCTTGGGAGAGGCCTACTCACCCCTCCACTTT.

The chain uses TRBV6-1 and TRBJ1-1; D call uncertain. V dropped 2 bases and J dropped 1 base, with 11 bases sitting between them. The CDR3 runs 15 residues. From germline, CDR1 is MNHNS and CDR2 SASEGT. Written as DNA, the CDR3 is TGTGCCAGCAGTGAAAGGATCCTAGGGAACACTGAAGCTTTCTTT. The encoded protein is CASSERILGNTEAFF.

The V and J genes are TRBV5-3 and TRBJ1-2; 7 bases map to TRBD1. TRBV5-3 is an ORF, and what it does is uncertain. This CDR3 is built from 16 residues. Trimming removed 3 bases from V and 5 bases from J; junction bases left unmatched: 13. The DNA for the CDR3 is TGTGCCAGAAGCTGTGGGGGAAGGGGGCTCCGATATGGCTACACCTTC. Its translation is CARSCGGRGLRYGYTF.

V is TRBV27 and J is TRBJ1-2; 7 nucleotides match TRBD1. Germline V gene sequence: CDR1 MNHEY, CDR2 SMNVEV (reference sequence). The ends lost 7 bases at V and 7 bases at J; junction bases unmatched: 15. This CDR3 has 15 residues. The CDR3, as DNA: TGTGCCAGCAAAGCATTCGACAGGGTTTGGGGTGGCTACACCTTC. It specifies CASKAFDRVWGGYTF.

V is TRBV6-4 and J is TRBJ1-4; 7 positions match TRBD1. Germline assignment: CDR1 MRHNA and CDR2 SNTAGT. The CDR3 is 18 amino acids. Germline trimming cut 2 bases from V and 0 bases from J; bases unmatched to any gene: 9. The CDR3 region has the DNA TGTGCCAGCAGTGACCTAACCGGGACAGATGCAACTAATGAAAAACTGTTTTTT. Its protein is CASSDLTGTDATNEKLFF.

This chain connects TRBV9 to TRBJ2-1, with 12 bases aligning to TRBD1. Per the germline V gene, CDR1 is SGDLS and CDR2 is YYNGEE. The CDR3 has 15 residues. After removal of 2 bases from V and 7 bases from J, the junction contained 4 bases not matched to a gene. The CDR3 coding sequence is TGTGCCAGCAGCGTGCCGGGACAGGGGGCTAATGAGCAGTTCTTC. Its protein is CASSVPGQGANEQFF. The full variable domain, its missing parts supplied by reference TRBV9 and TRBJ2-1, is DSGVTQTPKHLITATGQRVTLRCSPRSGDLSVYWYQQSLDQGLQFLIQYYNGEERAKGNILERFSAQQFPDLHSELNLSSLELGDSALYFCASSVPGQGANEQFFGPGTRLTVL.

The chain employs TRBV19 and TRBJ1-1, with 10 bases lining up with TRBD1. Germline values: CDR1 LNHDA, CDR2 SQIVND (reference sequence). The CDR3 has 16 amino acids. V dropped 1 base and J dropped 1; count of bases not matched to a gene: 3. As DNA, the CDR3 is TGTGCCAGTAGTATAGGACAGGGGGCCTGGAACACTGAAGCTTTCTTT. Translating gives CASSIGQGAWNTEAFF.

CDR3 amino acids: CASRDDRGIYGYTF. DNA of the CDR3: TGTGCCAGTAGGGATGACAGGGGGATCTATGGCTACACCTTC. The chain joins TRBV19 to TRBJ1-2, with TRBD1 matching 9 bases. CDR3 length: 14 residues. Per germline, CDR1 LNHDA and CDR2 SQIVND (reference sequence). J lost 4 bases, V lost 6 bases, and 6 bases had no gene match. The full variable domain, in which reference TRBV19 and TRBJ1-2 provide the parts outside the CDR3, is DGGITQSPKYLFRKEGQNVTLSCEQNLNHDAMYWYRQDPGQGLRLIYYSQIVNDFQKGDIAEGYSVSREKKESFPLTVTSAQKNPTAFYLCASRDDRGIYGYTFGSGTRLTVV.

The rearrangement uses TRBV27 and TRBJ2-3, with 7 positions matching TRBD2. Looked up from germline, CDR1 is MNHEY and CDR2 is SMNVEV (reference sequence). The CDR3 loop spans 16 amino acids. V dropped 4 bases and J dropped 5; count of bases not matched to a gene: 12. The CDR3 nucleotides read TGTGCCAGCAGTTCCCAAATCGGACTAGTAATAGATACGCAGTATTTT. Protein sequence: CASSSQIGLVIDTQYF.

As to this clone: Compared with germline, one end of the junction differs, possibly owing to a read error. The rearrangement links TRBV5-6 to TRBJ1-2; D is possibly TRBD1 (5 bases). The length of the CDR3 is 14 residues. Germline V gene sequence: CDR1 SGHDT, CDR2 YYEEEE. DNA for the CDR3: TGTGCCAGCAGCTTGAAGGGGCTAAACTATGGCTACCCCTTC. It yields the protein CASSLKGLNYGYPF.

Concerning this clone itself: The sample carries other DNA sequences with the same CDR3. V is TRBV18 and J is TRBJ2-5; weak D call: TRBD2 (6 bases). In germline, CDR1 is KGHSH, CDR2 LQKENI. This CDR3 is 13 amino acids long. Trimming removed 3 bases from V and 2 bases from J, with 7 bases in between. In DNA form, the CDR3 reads TGTGCCAGCTCACCGGCGGGACAAGAGACCCAGTACTTC. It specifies CASSPAGQETQYF.

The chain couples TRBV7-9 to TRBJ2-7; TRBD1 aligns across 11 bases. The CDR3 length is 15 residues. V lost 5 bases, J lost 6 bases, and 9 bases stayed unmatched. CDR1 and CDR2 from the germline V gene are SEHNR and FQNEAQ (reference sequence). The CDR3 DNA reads TGTGCCAGCAGCCCCCAGGACAGGGGGCGTGGCGAGCAGTACTTC. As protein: CASSPQDRGRGEQYF. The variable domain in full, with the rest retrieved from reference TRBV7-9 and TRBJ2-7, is DTGVSQNPRHKITKRGQNVTFRCDPISEHNRLYWYRQTLGQGPEFLTYFQNEAQLEKSRLLSDRFSAERPKGSFSTLEIQRTEQGDSAMYLCASSPQDRGRGEQYFGPGTRLTVT.

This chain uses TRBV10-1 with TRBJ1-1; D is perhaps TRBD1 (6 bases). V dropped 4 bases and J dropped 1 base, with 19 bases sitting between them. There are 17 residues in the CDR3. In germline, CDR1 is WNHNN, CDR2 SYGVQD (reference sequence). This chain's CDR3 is CASSVLPTQQGNTEAFF. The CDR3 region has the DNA TGCGCCAGCAGTGTCCTCCCAACCCAACAGGGGAACACTGAAGCTTTCTTT.

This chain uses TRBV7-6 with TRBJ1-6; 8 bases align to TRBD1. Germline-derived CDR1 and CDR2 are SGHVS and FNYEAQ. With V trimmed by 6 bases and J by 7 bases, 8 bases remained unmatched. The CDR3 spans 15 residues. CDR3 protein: CASSQGARGNSPLHF. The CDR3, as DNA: TGTGCCAGCAGTCAGGGGGCGCGGGGAAATTCACCCCTCCACTTT.

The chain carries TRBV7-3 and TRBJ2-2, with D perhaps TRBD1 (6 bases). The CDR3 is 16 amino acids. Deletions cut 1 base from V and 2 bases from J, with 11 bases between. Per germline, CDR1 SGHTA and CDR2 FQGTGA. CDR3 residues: CASSLSSRGNTGELFF. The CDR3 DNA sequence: TGTGCCAGCAGCTTAAGTAGCAGGGGTAACACCGGGGAGCTGTTTTTT.

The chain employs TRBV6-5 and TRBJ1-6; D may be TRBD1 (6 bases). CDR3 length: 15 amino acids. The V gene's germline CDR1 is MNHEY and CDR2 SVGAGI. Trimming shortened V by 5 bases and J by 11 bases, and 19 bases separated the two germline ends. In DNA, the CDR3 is TGTGCCAGCAGTGCCACCGACAAGGGGGGGGCACCCCTCCACTTT. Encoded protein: CASSATDKGGAPLHF.

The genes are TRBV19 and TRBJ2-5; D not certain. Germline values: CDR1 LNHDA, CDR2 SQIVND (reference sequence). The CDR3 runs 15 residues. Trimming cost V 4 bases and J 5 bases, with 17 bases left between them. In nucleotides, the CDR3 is TGTGCCAGTAGTACAGCCGGGTCTACCTGGGAGACCCAGTACTTC. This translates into CASSTAGSTWETQYF.

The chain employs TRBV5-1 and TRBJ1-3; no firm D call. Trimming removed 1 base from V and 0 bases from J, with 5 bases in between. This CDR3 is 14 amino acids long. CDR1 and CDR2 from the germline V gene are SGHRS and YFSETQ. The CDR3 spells CASSLLSSGNTIYF. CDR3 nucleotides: TGCGCCAGCAGCTTGCTGTCCTCTGGAAACACCATATATTTT.

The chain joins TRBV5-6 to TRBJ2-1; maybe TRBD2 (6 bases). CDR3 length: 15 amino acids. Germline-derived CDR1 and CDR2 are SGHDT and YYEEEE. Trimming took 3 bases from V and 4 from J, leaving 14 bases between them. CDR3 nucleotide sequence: TGTGCCAGCAGCTATCGGAGGGTCGGGTACAATGAGCAGTTCTTC. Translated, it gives CASSYRRVGYNEQFF.